A single sample gave rise to the 32 T cell receptor beta chains below, sequenced in a study of blood T cell repertoires in COVID-19. Measured with immunoSEQ multiplex PCR; TCRdb has only the in-frame clones, and not every one. This sample has about 98,000 clones, with roughly 82% found just once. Input material: peripheral blood. These receptors all come from a man between 70 and 80 years old with active or convalescent COVID-19.

This clone was detected once. The rearrangement links TRBV7-3 to TRBJ2-1; tentative D call: TRBD2 (5 bases). This CDR3 contains 15 residues. The germline V and J ends were trimmed by 3 bases and 5 bases, with 14 bases remaining between them. Germline CDR1 SGHTA, CDR2 FQGTGA. CDR3: CASSFNSGRDNEQFF. CDR3 DNA: TGTGCCAGCAGCTTTAATTCGGGGAGAGACAATGAGCAGTTCTTC. The full variable domain, with the rest looked up from reference TRBV7-3 and TRBJ2-1, is GAGVSQTPSNKVTEKGKYVELRCDPISGHTALYWYRQSLGQGPEFLIYFQGTGAADDSGLPNDRFFAVRPEGSVSTLKIQRTERGDSAVYLCASSFNSGRDNEQFFGPGTRLTVL.

The genes are TRBV7-2 and TRBJ2-7; 15 bases fit TRBD2. The length of the CDR3 is 19 residues. Germline V gene lookup returns CDR1 SGHTA and CDR2 FQGNSA. V shed 1 base, J shed 4 bases, and the junction held 11 bases outside the gene matches. The CDR3 bases are TGTGCCAGCAGCTTAGTCCCGGGACTAGCGGGGGGCCCCAGTTACGAGCAGTACTTC. The encoded protein is CASSLVPGLAGGPSYEQYF.

The genes are TRBV11-3 and TRBJ2-1; 8 bases map to TRBD2. The trim removed 4 bases at V and 6 bases at J, leaving 11 bases unmatched. Germline V gene sequence: CDR1 SGHNT, CDR2 YENEEA. This CDR3 has 16 residues. The DNA of the CDR3 is TGTGCCAGCAGCTCGACGCCAGCGGGGGCCTTCAATGAGCAGTTCTTC. Amino acid sequence: CASSSTPAGAFNEQFF.

To note about this clone: A junction end diverges from the germline sequence, so it may reflect a read error. The chain links TRBV7-9 to TRBJ2-5, with D uncertain. Looked up from germline, CDR1 is SEHNR and CDR2 is FQNEAQ (reference sequence). The CDR3 has 13 amino acids. The CDR3 nucleotides are TGTGCCAGCAGCTTAACTACGCAAGGGACCCAGTACTTC. This codes for CASSLTTQGTQYF.

The chain combines TRBV12-3 or TRBV12-4 with TRBJ1-5; D is uncertain. V shed 1 base and J shed 5 bases, with 6 bases lying between them. This CDR3 comprises 13 residues. CDR3 in DNA: TGTGCCAGCAGTTTAGGTCTAGATCAGCCCCAGCATTTT. It is translated as CASSLGLDQPQHF.

V and J are TRBV11-2 and TRBJ1-1, with D possibly TRBD1 on 5 matching bases. The germline V and J ends were trimmed by 6 bases and 1 base, with 9 bases remaining between them. The germline V gene encodes CDR1 SGHAT and CDR2 FQNNGV. This CDR3 spans 13 amino acids. CDR3 region: CASSQDKNTEAFF. The DNA of the CDR3 is TGTGCCAGCAGTCAGGACAAGAACACTGAAGCTTTCTTT.

The V and J genes are TRBV9 and TRBJ2-2, with 13 positions matching TRBD2. Per the germline V gene, CDR1 is SGDLS and CDR2 is YYNGEE. J was trimmed by 1 base and V by 4 bases; bases with no gene match: 13. This CDR3 spans 20 amino acids. This chain's CDR3 is CASSRRFGLAGEQNTGELFF. The CDR3 bases are TGTGCCAGCAGCCGCCGGTTTGGACTAGCGGGGGAGCAGAACACCGGGGAGCTGTTTTTT.

The V gene is TRBV11-2, the J gene TRBJ2-1; 9 nucleotides align to TRBD2. Losses at the gene ends were 4 bases for V and 8 bases for J; bases not matched to a gene: 9. CDR3 length: 15 amino acids. Germline CDR1 SGHAT, CDR2 FQNNGV. The CDR3 loop is CASSSRAGGQHEQFF. Written as DNA, the CDR3 is TGTGCCAGCAGCTCCCGAGCGGGGGGCCAGCATGAGCAGTTCTTC.

In this sample, this clone turned up once. The CDR3 region has the DNA TGTGCCAGCAGCTTAGCCCCACAAGGTAGGAGGGCCACTGAAGCTTTCTTT. Amino acids: CASSLAPQGRRATEAFF. V is TRBV13 and J is TRBJ1-1; no definite D call. V was pared by 1 base and J by 4 bases, with 19 bases between. CDR3 length equals 17 residues. Per germline, CDR1 PRHDT and CDR2 FYEKMQ (reference sequence).

This clone was counted between two and nine times. The V call is TRBV30, the J call TRBJ1-5, with a weak D call TRBD1 (5 bases). This CDR3 spans 13 amino acids. The ends were cut back, 1 base at V and 7 bases at J, with 11 bases in the middle. Germline V gene lookup returns CDR1 GTSNPN and CDR2 SVGIG (reference sequence). The CDR3 is CAWSGGGFQPQHF. As DNA, the CDR3 is TGTGCCTGGAGTGGCGGGGGGTTCCAGCCCCAGCATTTT.

The chain uses TRBV3-1 (or the pseudogene TRBV3-2) and TRBJ2-5, with 11 bases matching TRBD2. V gave up 4 bases and J gave up 4 bases; unmatched junction bases: 8. From germline, CDR1 is LGHDT and CDR2 YNNKEL (reference sequence). The CDR3 extends over 16 amino acids. Here the CDR3 reads CASSRASGGRGETQYF. DNA of the CDR3: TGTGCCAGCAGCCGGGCTAGCGGGGGGAGGGGAGAGACCCAGTACTTC.

J is TRBJ2-5 and V is TRBV23-1, with TRBD1 matching 9 bases. TRBV23-1 is treated as an ORF (open reading frame) with a function not yet certain. This CDR3 spans 15 amino acids. Trimming removed 2 bases from V and 3 bases from J; junction bases left unmatched: 4. CDR3 amino acids: CASSQATGGEETQYF. DNA of the CDR3: TGCGCCAGCAGTCAAGCGACAGGGGGTGAAGAGACCCAGTACTTC.

V is TRBV29-1 and J is TRBJ2-5; the D is unclear. V shed 4 bases and J shed 0 bases, with 6 bases lying between them. The CDR3 extends over 12 amino acids. Germline-derived CDR1 and CDR2 are SQVTM and ANQGSEA. The CDR3 region has the DNA TGCAGCGTTGGGCAAAACCAAGAGACCCAGTACTTC. As protein: CSVGQNQETQYF.

The chain employs TRBV10-3 and TRBJ2-5, with a tentative D call TRBD2 (5 bases). Per germline, CDR1 ENHRY and CDR2 SYGVKD. V lost 10 bases and J lost 2, with 14 bases in between. This CDR3 contains 13 residues. CDR3 sequence reads: CATGYRGQETQYF. The CDR3 coding sequence is TGTGCCACCGGGTACCGGGGTCAAGAGACCCAGTACTTC.

The chain is built from TRBV9 and TRBJ2-1, with TRBD2 identical over 9 bases. CDR1 and CDR2 (germline): SGDLS, YYNGEE. Trimming took 2 bases from V and 9 from J; bases not matched to a gene: 9. The CDR3 covers 15 residues. The CDR3 loop reads CASSVGGGATGEQFF. CDR3 coding DNA: TGTGCCAGCAGCGTCGGCGGGGGGGCTACAGGTGAGCAGTTCTTC.

This clone was counted between two and nine times. The chain joins TRBV7-9 to TRBJ1-3, with D unresolved. CDR1 is SEHNR, CDR2 FQNEAQ, per germline (reference sequence). This CDR3 is built from 14 residues. In nucleotides, the CDR3 is TGTGGGACGTCGAGGGAATCCTCTGGAAACACCATATATTTT. Its protein product is CGTSRESSGNTIYF.

V gene TRBV5-1 combines with J gene TRBJ2-4, with 7 bases that match TRBD1. The CDR3 loop spans 14 amino acids. V shed 3 bases and J 6 bases; nucleotides not matched to a gene: 6. Germline V gives CDR1 SGHRS, CDR2 YFSETQ. The CDR3: CASSYQTGLNIQYF. As DNA, the CDR3 is TGCGCCAGCAGCTACCAGACAGGGCTAAACATTCAGTACTTC.

V usage is TRBV10-3 and J usage is TRBJ1-3; 7 bases align to TRBD1. CDR1 is ENHRY, CDR2 SYGVKD, per germline. The CDR3 has 15 amino acids. The trim removed 6 bases at V and 0 bases at J, leaving 5 bases unmatched. Here the CDR3 reads CAIRMGQTSGNTIYF. In DNA, the CDR3 is TGTGCCATCAGGATGGGACAGACCTCTGGAAACACCATATATTTT.

This clone came up once. The rearrangement uses TRBV19 and TRBJ2-2; TRBD2 matches 8 bases. With V trimmed by 7 bases and J by 7 bases, 14 bases remained unmatched. CDR1 and CDR2 (germline): LNHDA, SQIVND (reference sequence). The CDR3 extends over 16 amino acids. The CDR3 bases are TGTGCCAGTAAGGGATCGGGACTAGGTATTATCGGGGAGCTGTTTTTT. This gives the protein CASKGSGLGIIGELFF.

The gene calls are TRBV9 and TRBJ2-5, with 8 bases identical to TRBD2. The junction had 14 bases not matched to a gene; V was cut back by 0 bases and J by 7 bases. CDR1 and CDR2 (germline): SGDLS, YYNGEE. The CDR3 has 17 amino acids. The CDR3 DNA follows: TGTGCCAGCAGCGTAGACCCTTCAAGCGGGGGCATGGGGACCCAGTACTTC. Translated: CASSVDPSSGGMGTQYF.

V is TRBV4-3 and J is TRBJ2-7; 7 bases align to TRBD2. V dropped 0 bases and J dropped 3; count of bases not matched to a gene: 11. Germline CDR1 LGHNA, CDR2 YSLEER. CDR3 length: 17 amino acids. As DNA, the CDR3 is TGCGCCAGCAGCCAAGATCATGGCCGGGGAGGGTTCTACGAGCAGTACTTC. Protein product: CASSQDHGRGGFYEQYF.

The chain links TRBV10-2 to TRBJ1-1; D remains ambiguous. V was clipped by 7 bases and J by 0 bases, with 9 bases between them. Germline V gene lookup returns CDR1 WSHSY and CDR2 SAAADI. The CDR3 length is 13 residues. CDR3 sequence reads: CASKRDMNTEAFF. The DNA for the CDR3 is TGCGCCAGCAAGAGGGATATGAACACTGAAGCTTTCTTT.

V is TRBV5-1 and J is TRBJ1-4, with 9 bases identical to TRBD1. Germline trimming cut 3 bases from V and 8 bases from J; bases unmatched to any gene: 5. The CDR3 has 14 amino acids. Germline V gives CDR1 SGHRS, CDR2 YFSETQ. CDR3 bases: TGCGCCAGCAGCTCGGACAGGGGTAACGAAAAACTGTTTTTT. Protein sequence: CASSSDRGNEKLFF.

V gene TRBV5-1 combines with J gene TRBJ2-3; 7 positions match TRBD2. Looked up from germline, CDR1 is SGHRS and CDR2 is YFSETQ. V lost 0 bases to trimming and J lost 0 bases; unmatched junction nucleotides: 1. This CDR3 has 15 amino acids. CDR3 region: CASSLARGSTDTQYF. Written as DNA, the CDR3 is TGCGCCAGCAGCTTGGCGCGGGGGAGCACAGATACGCAGTATTTT.

This chain uses TRBV5-1 with TRBJ1-4; 7 bases match TRBD1. The germline CDR1 and CDR2 sequences are SGHRS and YFSETQ. Trimming cost V 3 bases and J 0 bases; bases outside gene matches: 2. CDR3 length: 15 residues. The CDR3 loop reads CASSSGQATNEKLFF. CDR3 nucleotide sequence: TGCGCCAGCAGCTCTGGACAGGCAACTAATGAAAAACTGTTTTTT.

CDR3 sequence reads: CASSEGHNTEAFF. DNA for the CDR3: TGTGCCAGCAGCGAGGGACATAACACTGAAGCTTTCTTT. The chain combines TRBV7-9 with TRBJ1-1; TRBD1 might be the D (6 bases). Looked up from germline, CDR1 is SEHNR and CDR2 is FQNEAQ (reference sequence). The germline V and J ends were trimmed by 5 bases and 2 bases, with 9 bases remaining between them. This CDR3 has 13 amino acids.

The V and J genes are TRBV5-4 and TRBJ2-1, with 9 nucleotides matching TRBD1. The V segment lost 4 bases and the J segment 7 bases; nucleotides outside the gene matches: 15. Germline loops: CDR1 SGHNT, CDR2 YYREEE (reference sequence). This CDR3 region has 17 residues. CDR3 nucleotide sequence: TGTGCCAGCAGCCCCCTAGGCACCGGGACAGGGTTTAATGAGCAGTTCTTC. Protein: CASSPLGTGTGFNEQFF.

This rearrangement joins TRBV7-8 to TRBJ2-2; TRBD1 matches 11 bases. Trimming cost V 4 bases and J 6 bases; bases outside gene matches: 4. The germline V gene encodes CDR1 SGHVS and CDR2 FQNEAQ. The CDR3 is 15 residues long. CDR3 loop: CASSWGQGDSGELFF. DNA of the CDR3: TGTGCCAGCAGCTGGGGACAGGGGGACTCCGGGGAGCTGTTTTTT.

This clone appeared once. V and J are TRBV19 and TRBJ2-2, with no clear D. There are 13 residues in the CDR3. Germline CDR1 is LNHDA and CDR2 is SQIVND (reference sequence). Between the trimmed V and J ends, which lost 2 bases and 5 bases, there was a span of 6 bases. Here the CDR3 reads CASSIMRTGELFF. DNA for the CDR3: TGTGCCAGTAGTATAATGAGGACCGGGGAGCTGTTTTTT.

V usage is TRBV5-1 and J usage is TRBJ2-1; D is unclear. CDR3 size: 13 residues. Germline V CDR1 and CDR2: SGHRS, YFSETQ. The V end lost 0 bases, the J end lost 5 bases, and 6 bases lay between the germline ends. The CDR3 coding sequence is TGCGCCAGCAGCTTGGGAGTGAACAATGAGCAGTTCTTC. Its translation is CASSLGVNNEQFF.

The genes are TRBV5-4 and TRBJ2-2; tentative D call: TRBD2 (5 bases). CDR3 size: 13 residues. Trimming took 2 bases from V and 4 from J, leaving 6 bases between them. Per germline, CDR1 SGHNT and CDR2 YYREEE (reference sequence). The CDR3 DNA is TGTGCCAGCAGCTTCAGCGGCACCGGGGAGCTGTTTTTT. This codes for CASSFSGTGELFF.

V and J are TRBV6-5 and TRBJ1-2; a weak D match, TRBD1 (5 bases). The CDR3 has 16 amino acids. Per germline, CDR1 MNHEY and CDR2 SVGAGI. V was trimmed by 2 bases and J by 0 bases, leaving 13 bases between them. The CDR3 loop is CASSYHSDKANYGYTF. Written as DNA, the CDR3 is TGTGCCAGCAGTTACCATTCGGACAAAGCTAACTATGGCTACACCTTC.